This T cell receptor (beta chain) was observed in a study of blood T cell repertoires in COVID-19 (dated by TCRdb to 2018 to 2020). Looking at the study overall: Collaborator samples came from the United States, Italy and Spain and covered acute and convalescent phases of COVID-19. A freely available public database, intended as a resource for researchers studying the immune response to SARS-CoV-2, is where the repertoires were released. Nearly every sample came with metadata listing a de-identified subject ID, COVID-19 status, age in years and sex. The samples were drawn from the first 160 participants of the ongoing ImmuneRACE study and from 1,254 subjects provided by 6 global collaborators. The material from the prospective study consisted of cDNA or gDNA derived from T cells, B-cell-depleted T cells, or PBMCs. Deeply sampled blood TCRbeta repertoires from subjects exposed to, actively infected with, or recovered from COVID-19 were included in the dataset. HLA class I and class II types, where available, came from metadata supplied by the sample provider rather than from assay-based typing. Broad study findings and their caveats: How much clinical and demographic metadata was included differed by source and by participant, and the metadata was provided uncurated.

V is cut back by 6 bases and J by 7 bases, with 5 bases in the junction unmatched. Reading from cysteine to phenylalanine, the CDR3 counts 13 amino acids. Left in the record is the CDR3 DNA by itself, 39 bases read in frame from the first base. CDR1 and CDR2, per the germline V gene, are MNHEY and SVGAGI. Whole blood was collected in K2EDTA tubes by collaborating institutions according to the institutions' own protocols. For TCRbeta analysis, collaborator samples were shipped as frozen whole blood, as isolated PBMCs, or as DNA extracted from either sample type. The immunoSEQ Assay, a bias-controlled multiplex PCR, was used to amplify TCRbeta CDR3 regions from genomic DNA. The authors' pipeline ran thus. The number of nucleated cells in each sample was estimated by amplification of reference gene primers within the assay. To quantify the absolute abundance of each unique TCRbeta CDR3 rearrangement, sequence reads were collapsed and filtered. For each sample, productive Simpson clonality was calculated by taking the square root of Simpson's diversity index across productive rearrangements. The source is immuneACCESS, and TCRdb retained only in-frame sequences with V and J called. Part of the clones is not carried over; for the studies checked, unresolved V genes explain less than half of this, and the remainder is unexplained. V and J calls and clone size are given by that table; D and trimming were obtained from the DNA. A total of 86,000 or so clones appear in this sample, 75% to 95% of them only once. The ten largest clones take up about 1.9% of the sample.

About this clone itself: Its antigen is unknown. The input lacks base qualities; no much larger clone sits a single base away.

This receptor was identified in a woman in her forties or fifties in a cohort sampled during active COVID-19. Specimen: peripheral blood. Recombination connected TRBV6-5 to TRBJ1-5, and TRBD1 aligns with 8 junction nucleotides. CDR3 loop: CASSGQGRQPQHF. The nucleotides read TGTGCCAGCAGCGGACAGGGAAGACAGCCCCAGCATTTT.